A single sample gave rise to the 11 T cell receptor beta chains below, sequenced in a study of cytomegalovirus exposure and HLA in healthy donors. The PCR made use of 60 Vbeta and 13 Jbeta primers. Using immunoSEQ multiplex PCR, the repertoire was profiled, and TCRdb retains in-frame clones only, with some absent. Of under 200,000 clones in the sample, 80% were seen once. The sample comprised PBMCs. Receptor source: a woman aged 45-59 years in good health and CMV-seronegative.

The chain is built from TRBV27 and TRBJ2-1, with D perhaps TRBD2 (5 bases). The CDR3 is 12 residues long. Germline CDR1 and CDR2: MNHEY and SMNVEV (reference sequence). V gave up 8 bases and J gave up 7 bases, with 12 bases separating them. CDR3 in DNA: TGTGCCAGCCGTGAGCGGAGAAATGAGCAGTTCTTC. This gives the protein CASRERRNEQFF.

This clone appeared a few times. The gene calls are TRBV2 and TRBJ1-5, with a weak D call TRBD1 (6 bases). The CDR3 has 14 residues. V was clipped by 5 bases and J by 0 bases, with 8 bases between them. CDR1 and CDR2 from the germline V gene are SNHLY and FYNNEI. The chain's CDR3 is CASSTDSSNQPQHF. DNA for the CDR3: TGTGCCAGCAGTACGGACAGTAGCAATCAGCCCCAGCATTTT.

The chain has TRBV10-3 and TRBJ2-4, with D possibly matching TRBD2 (7 bases). V was cut by 2 bases and J by 3 bases, with 14 bases left in between. The CDR3 loop spans 16 amino acids. Germline CDR1 ENHRY, CDR2 SYGVKD. CDR3 sequence reads: CAISERGGDGKNIQYF. Here the CDR3 DNA reads TGTGCCATCAGTGAGAGGGGGGGAGATGGCAAAAACATTCAGTACTTC.

This rearrangement joins TRBV28 to TRBJ2-7; D is unclear. The ends were cut back, 5 bases at V and 5 bases at J, with 10 bases in the middle. Germline V lookup: CDR1 MDHEN, CDR2 SYDVKM. This CDR3 has 12 amino acids. The CDR3 nucleotides are TGTGCCAGCAGTCCCGTGACAAACGAGCAGTACTTC. It yields the protein CASSPVTNEQYF. Variable domain in full (rest from reference TRBV28 and TRBJ2-7): DVKVTQSSRYLVKRTGEKVFLECVQDMDHENMFWYRQDPGLGLRLIYFSYDVKMKEKGDIPEGYSVSREKKERFSLILESASTNQTSMYLCASSPVTNEQYFGPGTRLTVT.

The chain employs TRBV28 and TRBJ2-7, with 7 nucleotides matching TRBD2. The CDR3 spans 14 residues. J lost 2 bases, V lost 6 bases, and 7 bases had no gene match. Per germline, CDR1 MDHEN and CDR2 SYDVKM. The CDR3 bases are TGTGCCAGCAGCCTAGGGACTAAGACCTACGAGCAGTACTTC. Its protein is CASSLGTKTYEQYF.

This chain uses TRBV27 with TRBJ2-7, with D perhaps TRBD2 (5 bases). The CDR3 covers 15 residues. The ends were cut back, 5 bases at V and 0 bases at J, with 14 bases in the middle. Germline V gene data show CDR1 as MNHEY and CDR2 as SMNVEV (reference sequence). DNA for the CDR3: TGTGCCAGCAGTACGCTCGGGGAGAGCTCCTACGAGCAGTACTTC. Translating it yields CASSTLGESSYEQYF.

This clone was counted a few times. The chain uses TRBV10-3 and TRBJ2-5; TRBD1 matches at 8 bases. V gave up 8 bases and J gave up 2 bases; unmatched junction bases: 7. Germline CDR1 and CDR2: ENHRY and SYGVKD. The CDR3 length is 14 residues. CDR3 DNA sequence: TGTGCCATCCGTCGCGGGACAGGACAAGAGACCCAGTACTTC. It translates to CAIRRGTGQETQYF.

The chain is built from TRBV19 and TRBJ2-7; tentative D call: TRBD1 (6 bases). CDR3 length: 14 amino acids. Germline CDR1 LNHDA, CDR2 SQIVND (reference sequence). Between the trimmed V and J ends, which lost 7 bases and 3 bases, there was a span of 16 bases. CDR3 residues: CASKVQGTYYEQYF. Here the CDR3 DNA reads TGTGCCAGTAAGGTACAGGGTACTTACTACGAGCAGTACTTC. Full variable domain (rest looked up from reference TRBV19 and TRBJ2-7): DGGITQSPKYLFRKEGQNVTLSCEQNLNHDAMYWYRQDPGQGLRLIYYSQIVNDFQKGDIAEGYSVSREKKESFPLTVTSAQKNPTAFYLCASKVQGTYYEQYFGPGTRLTVT.

The chain combines TRBV7-2 with TRBJ1-5; D unresolved. With 1 base removed from V and 6 bases from J, the gap between germline ends came to 7 bases. CDR1 is SGHTA and CDR2 is FQGNSA in the germline V gene. The CDR3 is made up of 13 amino acids. CDR3 coding DNA: TGTGCCAGCAGCTTAGACCCGCGTCAGCCCCAGCATTTT. This sequence encodes CASSLDPRQPQHF.

The chain carries TRBV9 and TRBJ2-1, with 8 bases that match TRBD2. Germline V gene lookup returns CDR1 SGDLS and CDR2 YYNGEE. V lost 0 bases and J lost 7; bases outside the gene matches: 3. The CDR3 is 14 amino acids. The CDR3, as DNA: TGTGCCAGCAGCGTAGGCGGGGGGCCAAATGAGCAGTTCTTC. Protein product: CASSVGGGPNEQFF.

The chain uses TRBV6-5 and TRBJ2-5, with 7 bases fitting TRBD2. The CDR3 covers 13 residues. Germline-derived CDR1 and CDR2 are MNHEY and SVGAGI. V lost 7 bases and J lost 1; bases outside the gene matches: 3. Written as DNA, the CDR3 is TGTGCCAGCATGGGGGGGGTCCAAGAGACCCAGTACTTC. Translation: CASMGGVQETQYF.